The 27 T cell receptor beta chains below come from one sample, sequenced in a study of vaccination and CD4 T cells after COVID-19. The assay that was used to sequence DNA from cultured CD4+ T cells was the Oncomine TCR Beta short-read assay. TCRdb re-called the PCR reads with MiXCR, one entry per CDR3 protein. The table lists about 18,000 distinct CDR3 sequences, 50% of them singletons. The sample's treatment: approximately nine-day PBMC culture with coronavirus spike peptide pools or control peptides (ViraFEST assay). No antigen is known for these receptors. Material: CD4+ T cells from blood, cultured in vitro. These receptor sequences come from a human donor who had recovered from COVID-19.

V usage is TRBV14 and J usage is TRBJ1-6, with TRBD1 identical over 7 bases. Germline V gives CDR1 SGHDN, CDR2 FVKESK. V dropped 4 bases and J dropped 6; count of bases not matched to a gene: 3. This CDR3 contains 14 residues. The CDR3 bases are TGTGCCAGCAGCCGACAGGGAAGTAATTCACCCCTCCACTTT. As protein: CASSRQGSNSPLHF.

This clonotype was observed a handful of times. The rearrangement joins TRBV7-2 to TRBJ1-5, with a possible D match to TRBD1 (5 bases). Trimming cost V 3 bases and J 3 bases, with 9 bases left between them. This CDR3 has 14 amino acids. Germline CDR1 SGHTA, CDR2 FQGNSA. The CDR3 region has the DNA TGTGCCAGCAGCTTCAGCGGGGCCAATCAGCCCCAGCATTTT. Translation: CASSFSGANQPQHF. The variable domain in full, with the rest retrieved from reference TRBV7-2 and TRBJ1-5, is GAGVSQSPSNKVTEKGKDVELRCDPISGHTALYWYRQSLGQGLEFLIYFQGNSAPDKSGLPSDRFSAERTGGSVSTLTIQRTQQEDSAVYLCASSFSGANQPQHFGDGTRLSIL.

This clonotype was seen a few times. The V call is TRBV20-1, the J call TRBJ1-2; 8 nucleotides line up with TRBD1. V was pared by 1 base and J by 5 bases, with 6 bases of the junction left unmatched. Germline V lookup: CDR1 DFQATT, CDR2 SNEGSKA (reference sequence). The CDR3 has 14 residues. Written as DNA, the CDR3 is TGCAGTGCTAGAGGGACAGGGTTGCGATATGGCTACACCTTC. It translates to CSARGTGLRYGYTF.

This rearrangement joins TRBV20-1 to TRBJ2-1; either TRBD1 or TRBD2 may supply D (5 bases each). The germline V gene has CDR1 DFQATT and CDR2 SNEGSKA (reference sequence). V lost 0 bases, J lost 5 bases, and 11 bases lay in between. The CDR3 sequence is 14 residues long. The CDR3 spells CSARDWGRNNEQFF. CDR3 bases: TGCAGTGCTAGAGACTGGGGACGCAACAATGAGCAGTTCTTC.

A few counts support this clonotype. The gene calls are TRBV19 and TRBJ1-2; D might be TRBD1 (6 bases). The CDR3 sequence is 15 residues long. Trimming cost V 8 bases and J 1 base, with 17 bases left between them. The germline CDR1 and CDR2 sequences are LNHDA and SQIVND (reference sequence). The CDR3 reads CASRQGQFHNYGYTF. The CDR3 nucleotides are TGTGCCAGTCGACAAGGACAGTTTCATAACTATGGCTACACCTTC.

The V and J genes are TRBV18 and TRBJ1-2; D is unresolved. Germline CDR1 reads KGHSH; CDR2 reads LQKENI. V was trimmed by 0 bases and J by 6 bases, leaving 8 bases between them. The CDR3 totals 13 residues. The CDR3 DNA follows: TGTGCCAGCTCACCACCGCCCCTGCATGGCTACACCTTC. It codes for CASSPPPLHGYTF. The full variable domain, its missing parts supplied by reference TRBV18 and TRBJ1-2, is NAGVMQNPRHLVRRRGQEARLRCSPMKGHSHVYWYRQLPEEGLKFMVYLQKENIIDESGMPKERFSAEFPKEGPSILRIQQVVRGDSAAYFCASSPPPLHGYTFGSGTRLTVV.

J is TRBJ1-6 and V is TRBV20-1; D unresolved. Germline V lookup: CDR1 DFQATT, CDR2 SNEGSKA (reference sequence). The CDR3 loop spans 14 amino acids. Between the trimmed V and J ends, which lost 5 bases and 10 bases, there was a span of 18 bases. The CDR3 DNA is TGCAGTGCTCGAATCGCAGTGCTTAGGTCACCCCTCCACTTT. Translation: CSARIAVLRSPLHF.

There are a few counts of this clonotype. The V gene is TRBV19, the J gene TRBJ2-2, with 8 bases matching TRBD2. Losses at the gene ends were 5 bases for V and 2 bases for J; bases not matched to a gene: 4. Germline CDR1 LNHDA, CDR2 SQIVND (reference sequence). The CDR3 is 15 amino acids. In DNA, the CDR3 is TGTGCCAGTAGTTTTAGCGGGACTAACACCGGGGAGCTGTTTTTT. It yields the protein CASSFSGTNTGELFF.

The V call is TRBV18, the J call TRBJ1-1; a weak D match, TRBD1 (6 bases). The CDR3 spans 14 residues. Per the germline V gene, CDR1 is KGHSH and CDR2 is LQKENI. Trimming left V 5 bases short and J 5 bases short, with 15 bases between. Here the CDR3 DNA reads TGTGCCAGCTCAGGAGGGACAAGGGATACTGAAGCTTTCTTT. Protein product: CASSGGTRDTEAFF.

CDR3: CASSLASGHEQFF. The CDR3 DNA is TGTGCCAGCAGCTTAGCCAGTGGGCATGAGCAGTTCTTC. The chain carries TRBV7-9 and TRBJ2-1; D is ambiguous. The CDR3 has 13 residues. The germline CDR1 and CDR2 sequences are SEHNR and FQNEAQ (reference sequence). Trimming took off 0 bases at V and 8 bases at J, with 8 bases between the two ends. Drawing the rest from reference TRBV7-9 and TRBJ2-1, the complete variable domain is DTGVSQNPRHKITKRGQNVTFRCDPISEHNRLYWYRQTLGQGPEFLTYFQNEAQLEKSRLLSDRFSAERPKGSFSTLEIQRTEQGDSAMYLCASSLASGHEQFFGPGTRLTVL.

The chain employs TRBV20-1 and TRBJ1-2; 7 bases fit TRBD1. The germline gives CDR1 DFQATT, CDR2 SNEGSKA (reference sequence). This CDR3 contains 13 residues. Trimming at V came to 6 bases and at J to 4 bases, leaving 8 bases not matched to a gene. CDR3 sequence: CSAIRQGAYGYTF. The CDR3 region has the DNA TGCAGTGCAATTCGACAGGGTGCCTATGGCTACACCTTC.

V is TRBV4-3 and J is TRBJ1-1, with 9 bases fitting TRBD1. CDR1 and CDR2 from the germline V gene are LGHNA and YSLEER. V was clipped by 0 bases and J by 11 bases; unmatched bases: 7. This CDR3 has 14 amino acids. The CDR3, as DNA: TGCGCCAGCAGCCAAGATGAAAGGACAGGGGAGGCTTTCTTT. Protein product: CASSQDERTGEAFF.

The J gene is TRBJ2-3, the V gene TRBV7-9; 8 bases line up with TRBD2. The CDR3 has 15 amino acids. V lost 1 base to trimming and J lost 1 base; unmatched junction nucleotides: 1. In germline, CDR1 is SEHNR, CDR2 FQNEAQ (reference sequence). The CDR3: CASSLETSGTDTQYF. The CDR3 DNA sequence: TGTGCCAGCAGCTTAGAGACTAGCGGCACAGATACGCAGTATTTT.

This chain joins TRBV11-3 and TRBJ2-7; possible D gene TRBD1, 7 bases. The CDR3 extends over 15 amino acids. V was shortened by 2 bases and J by 2 bases, with 13 bases between the two germline ends. CDR1 is SGHNT, CDR2 YENEEA, per germline. CDR3 nucleotide sequence: TGTGCCAGCAGCTTAATGTCAGGGGGGACCTACGAGCAGTACTTC. Its protein product is CASSLMSGGTYEQYF.

The chain couples TRBV12-3 or TRBV12-4 to TRBJ1-2; D is undetermined. The CDR3 has 11 amino acids. The V end was cut by 6 bases, the J end by 8 bases, with 10 bases between. CDR3 sequence: CASSNGLGYTF. DNA for the CDR3: TGTGCCAGCAGCAATGGGTTAGGCTACACCTTC.

The rearrangement links TRBV28 to TRBJ1-4, with 8 bases aligning to TRBD1. V lost 5 bases, J lost 7 bases, and 9 bases stayed unmatched. Germline values: CDR1 MDHEN, CDR2 SYDVKM. The CDR3 covers 15 residues. The CDR3 DNA follows: TGTGCCAGCAGTCCTATTCAGGGGGCAGGTGAAAAACTGTTTTTT. It specifies CASSPIQGAGEKLFF.

This clonotype came up a few times. The genes are TRBV5-1 and TRBJ1-1; 9 nucleotides agree with TRBD1. The J segment lost 4 bases and the V segment lost 3 bases, leaving 7 bases of the junction unmatched. Germline V CDR1 and CDR2: SGHRS, YFSETQ. CDR3 size: 15 residues. Here the CDR3 reads CASSWDREVSTEAFF. The DNA for the CDR3 is TGCGCCAGCAGCTGGGACAGGGAGGTTTCCACTGAAGCTTTCTTT.

This clonotype appeared a few times. This chain uses TRBV11-3 with TRBJ2-3; D possibly matches TRBD1 or TRBD2 (6 bases each). Trimming cost V 5 bases and J 9 bases, with 15 bases left between them. The CDR3 length is 13 residues. CDR1 is SGHNT, CDR2 YENEEA, per germline. DNA for the CDR3: TGTGCCAGCAGCCACGGGGGCCCGAGGACGCAGTATTTT. Its protein product is CASSHGGPRTQYF. The full variable domain, with the rest looked up from reference TRBV11-3 and TRBJ2-3, is EAGVVQSPRYKIIEKKQPVAFWCNPISGHNTLYWYLQNLGQGPELLIRYENEEAVDDSQLPKDRFSAERLKGVDSTLKIQPAELGDSAVYLCASSHGGPRTQYFGPGTRLTVL.

This chain's CDR3 is CASGGTGDSGNTIYF. The CDR3 coding sequence is TGTGCCAGCGGCGGGACAGGCGACTCTGGAAACACCATATATTTT. V is TRBV4-2 and J is TRBJ1-3, with 8 bases aligning to TRBD1. Looked up from germline, CDR1 is LGHNA and CDR2 is YNFKEQ. The CDR3 has 15 residues. Trimming took 8 bases from V and 0 from J; bases not matched to a gene: 6.

The chain couples TRBV5-1 to TRBJ2-7; TRBD1 matches 11 bases. Germline assignment: CDR1 SGHRS and CDR2 YFSETQ. V shed 4 bases and J 5 bases; nucleotides not matched to a gene: 8. CDR3 length: 15 residues. Here the CDR3 reads CASSLGQGGVNEQYF. The CDR3 DNA reads as TGCGCCAGCAGCCTGGGACAGGGGGGGGTGAACGAGCAGTACTTC.

The chain employs TRBV7-9 and TRBJ2-3; D might be TRBD1 or TRBD2, each matching 5 bases. Looked up from germline, CDR1 is SEHNR and CDR2 is FQNEAQ (reference sequence). Trimming took off 4 bases at V and 0 bases at J, with 11 bases between the two ends. CDR3 length equals 15 residues. CDR3 nucleotide sequence: TGTGCCAGCAGCTGGGGGACGGTTAGCACAGATACGCAGTATTTT. Translated, it gives CASSWGTVSTDTQYF.

The V gene is TRBV11-2, the J gene TRBJ1-6, with D maybe TRBD1 (5 bases). Trimming took off 2 bases at V and 5 bases at J, with 7 bases between the two ends. This CDR3 spans 14 amino acids. CDR1 and CDR2 from the germline V gene are SGHAT and FQNNGV. CDR3 nucleotide sequence: TGTGCCAGCAGCTTACAGACAGATAATTCACCCCTCCACTTT. Residues: CASSLQTDNSPLHF.

In its sample, this clonotype was seen a few times. The rearrangement links TRBV21-1 to TRBJ1-5; the table names TRBD1, a call not compared with the DNA. TRBV21-1 is reported as a pseudogene. The CDR3 contains 16 residues. CDR3 coding DNA: TGTGCCAGCAGCAAAGGACAGGGGGTAAAGGATCAGCCCCAGCATTTT. Protein sequence: CASSKGQGVKDQPQHF.

The genes are TRBV6-5 and TRBJ1-2; D is undetermined. This CDR3 has 13 residues. Germline CDR1 MNHEY, CDR2 SVGAGI. V was trimmed by 2 bases and J by 8 bases, leaving 12 bases between them. DNA of the CDR3: TGTGCCAGCAGTTACGACGCGAGTACAGGCTACACCTTC. Protein product: CASSYDASTGYTF.

Written as DNA, the CDR3 is TGTGCCAGCAGCCCAGGTTGGGCAGGGGGCCAGGAGACCCAGTACTTC. This codes for CASSPGWAGGQETQYF. This sequence joins TRBV7-9 and TRBJ2-5; 8 positions match TRBD1. The CDR3 extends over 16 amino acids. Losses at the gene ends were 5 bases for V and 5 bases for J; bases not matched to a gene: 13. The germline V gene has CDR1 SEHNR and CDR2 FQNEAQ (reference sequence).

The V and J genes are TRBV6-1 and TRBJ1-5; D call uncertain. CDR3 size: 13 residues. The V end lost 10 bases, the J end lost 5 bases, and 15 bases lay between the germline ends. Germline values: CDR1 MNHNS, CDR2 SASEGT. Written as DNA, the CDR3 is TGTGCCAACGGTTTGCGATGGGATCAGCCCCAGCATTTT. Translation gives CANGLRWDQPQHF.

This chain connects TRBV5-1 to TRBJ1-1; tentative D call: TRBD1 (6 bases). The germline gives CDR1 SGHRS, CDR2 YFSETQ. V was trimmed by 1 base and J by 3 bases, leaving 13 bases between them. This CDR3 is built from 15 residues. The CDR3 is CASSLMWGADTEAFF. Written as DNA, the CDR3 is TGCGCCAGCAGCTTGATGTGGGGGGCCGACACTGAAGCTTTCTTT.